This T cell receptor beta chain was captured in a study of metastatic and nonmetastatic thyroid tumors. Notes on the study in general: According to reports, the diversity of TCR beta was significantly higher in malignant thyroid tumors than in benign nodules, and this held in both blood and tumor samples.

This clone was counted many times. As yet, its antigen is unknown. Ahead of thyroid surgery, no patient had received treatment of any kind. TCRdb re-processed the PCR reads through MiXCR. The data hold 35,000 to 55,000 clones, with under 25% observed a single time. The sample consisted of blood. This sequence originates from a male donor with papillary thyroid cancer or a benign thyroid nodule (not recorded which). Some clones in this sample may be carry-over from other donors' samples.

The CDR3 is CASSSQGLNGYTF. Here the CDR3 DNA reads TGTGCCAGCAGTTCGCAGGGCTTAAATGGCTACACCTTC. This chain links TRBV6-1 with TRBJ1-2, with D maybe TRBD1 (5 bases). V gave up 5 bases and J gave up 6 bases, with 13 bases separating them. The CDR3 is 13 amino acids. The germline V gene has CDR1 MNHNS and CDR2 SASEGT.